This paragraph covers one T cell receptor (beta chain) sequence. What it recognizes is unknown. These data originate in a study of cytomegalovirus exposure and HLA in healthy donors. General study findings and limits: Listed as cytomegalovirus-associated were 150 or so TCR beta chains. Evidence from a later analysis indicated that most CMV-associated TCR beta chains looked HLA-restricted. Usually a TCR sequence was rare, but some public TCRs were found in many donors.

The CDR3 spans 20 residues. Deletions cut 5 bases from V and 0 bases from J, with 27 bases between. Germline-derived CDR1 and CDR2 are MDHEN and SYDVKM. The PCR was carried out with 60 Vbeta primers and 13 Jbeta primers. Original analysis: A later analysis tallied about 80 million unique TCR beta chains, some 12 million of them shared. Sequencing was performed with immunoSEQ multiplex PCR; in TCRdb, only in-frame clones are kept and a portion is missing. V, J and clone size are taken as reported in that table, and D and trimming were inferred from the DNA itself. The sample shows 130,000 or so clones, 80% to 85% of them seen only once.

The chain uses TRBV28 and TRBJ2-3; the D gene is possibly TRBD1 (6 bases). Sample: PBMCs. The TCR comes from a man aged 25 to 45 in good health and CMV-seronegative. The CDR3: CASSTPSKAGRQGSTDTQYF. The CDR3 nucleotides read TGTGCCAGCAGTACCCCCTCCAAGGCAGGGCGCCAGGGGAGCACAGATACGCAGTATTTT.